These T cell receptor beta chains were read from a single sample in a study of CD4 and CD8 cells across lung adenocarcinoma regions. TCRdb used MiXCR to reprocess the PCR reads, holding one entry per CDR3 protein. The sample has under 20,000 distinct CDR3 sequences; approximately 50% are singletons. Material: CD8+ T cells from the margin of a lung tumor. The receptors come from a male donor with lung adenocarcinoma. The CD4 and CD8 labels of this study may be unreliable. Each CDR3 is given with its conserved first and last residue. The order of the fields is V gene, clone size, CDR3 protein. A row's size may be missing; if present it is once, few, many or a size class.

>TRBV12-3/TRBV12-4|NA
CASSLDRVNGYTF
>TRBV30|NA
CAWSVNSLDNEQFF
>TRBV6-1|NA
CASRSGGFTGELFF
>TRBV6-1|NA
CASRRDGQNYGYTF
>TRBV3-1|NA
CASSQISGSKGRNEQFF
>TRBV9|NA
CASSVDEETQYF
>TRBV12-3/TRBV12-4|many
CASRGRGGLARSYNEQFF
>TRBV9|few
CASSVDGGSHRTQYF
>TRBV6-1|NA
CASSRGSGGIETQYF
>TRBV28|NA
CASSLYRWGSTDTQYF
>TRBV6-1|NA
CASESLPKGNQPRHF
>TRBV6-1|medium-sized
CASSRTDRGKGYTF
>TRBV6-1|NA
CASSKSEQETQYF
>TRBV10-1|many
CASGGLALAEQYF
>TRBV12-3/TRBV12-4|many
CASSLVVAGVLETQYF
>TRBV27|once
CASSLGCANSGELFF
>TRBV6-1|few
CASSATGVAYNEQFF
>TRBV6-1|few
CASIGGRYSYEQYF
>TRBV20-1|NA
CSAPDNTDTQYF
>TRBV27|NA
CASSLTGANVQYF
>TRBV6-1|few
CASSVGHYNSPLHF
>TRBV10-3|NA
CGVTGQWAKDIQYF
>TRBV2|NA
CASSEDYEQYF
>TRBV27|NA
CASSSIGSGRSYEQYF
>TRBV30|NA
CAWSLEGGGYEQFF